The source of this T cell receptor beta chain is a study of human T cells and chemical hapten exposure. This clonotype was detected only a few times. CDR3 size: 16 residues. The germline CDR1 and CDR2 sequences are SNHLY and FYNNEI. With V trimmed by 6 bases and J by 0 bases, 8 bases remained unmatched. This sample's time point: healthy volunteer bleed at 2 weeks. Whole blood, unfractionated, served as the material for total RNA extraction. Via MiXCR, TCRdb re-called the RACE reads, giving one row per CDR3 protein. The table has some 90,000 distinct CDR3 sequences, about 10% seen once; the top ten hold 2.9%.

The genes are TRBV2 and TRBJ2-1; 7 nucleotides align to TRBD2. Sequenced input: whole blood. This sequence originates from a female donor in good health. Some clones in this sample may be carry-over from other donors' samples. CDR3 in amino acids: CASRAPLAVSYNEQFF. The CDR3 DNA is TGTGCCAGCAGGGCCCCCCTAGCGGTCTCCTACAATGAGCAGTTCTTC.